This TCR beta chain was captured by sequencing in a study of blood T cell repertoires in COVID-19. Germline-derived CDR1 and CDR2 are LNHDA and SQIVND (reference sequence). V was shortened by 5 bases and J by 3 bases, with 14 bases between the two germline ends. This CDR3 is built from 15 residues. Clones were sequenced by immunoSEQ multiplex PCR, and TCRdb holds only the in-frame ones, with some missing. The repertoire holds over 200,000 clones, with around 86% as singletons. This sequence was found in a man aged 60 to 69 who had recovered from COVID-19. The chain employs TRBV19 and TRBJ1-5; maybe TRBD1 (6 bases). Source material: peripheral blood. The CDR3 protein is CASSRGRGFNQPQHF. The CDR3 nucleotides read TGTGCCAGTAGTCGGGGCAGGGGTTTCAATCAGCCCCAGCATTTT.